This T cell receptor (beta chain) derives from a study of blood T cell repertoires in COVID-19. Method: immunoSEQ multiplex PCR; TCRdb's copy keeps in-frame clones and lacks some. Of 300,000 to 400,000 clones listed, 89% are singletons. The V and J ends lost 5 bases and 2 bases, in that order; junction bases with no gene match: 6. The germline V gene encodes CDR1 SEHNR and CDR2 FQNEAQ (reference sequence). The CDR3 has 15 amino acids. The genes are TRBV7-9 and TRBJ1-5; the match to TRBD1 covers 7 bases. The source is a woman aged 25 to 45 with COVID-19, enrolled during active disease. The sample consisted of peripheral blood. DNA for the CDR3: TGTGCCAGCAGCCGAGACAGGGTCGGCAATCAGCCCCAGCATTTT. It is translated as CASSRDRVGNQPQHF.